This TCR beta chain was identified during a study of radiotherapy plus CTLA-4 blockade in lung cancer. Study context: Objective responses were recorded in around 18% of patients, with disease control recorded in 30% to 35%.

The study's findings and limits: TCR clones from tumors expanded in blood after radiotherapy plus ipilimumab. Early blood T cell clone dynamics, with interferon-beta, were reported to best predict response.

Assay: immunoSEQ multiplex PCR; the TCRdb copy retains only in-frame clones and omits some. In the table there are tens of thousands of clones, about four fifths of which are singletons. Focal radiation with ipilimumab CTLA-4 blockade was given to patients with chemo-refractory metastatic non-small-cell lung cancer. Notes on this clone: Its antigen is not known. The junction and the germline gene differ at one end; a read error may be behind it.

Germline loops: CDR1 MNHNY, CDR2 SVGAGI (reference sequence). The CDR3 has 16 amino acids. This sequence joins TRBV6-6 and TRBJ1-5; the D gene is possibly TRBD1 (5 bases). This sample comprised peripheral blood, obtained from a patient treated with radiotherapy plus ipilimumab. The clonotype comes from a human donor with non-small cell lung cancer who had stable disease on radiotherapy plus ipilimumab. This CDR3 reads CASRYSRQGSNQPQHF. In DNA form, the CDR3 reads TGTGCCAGCAGATACTCGAGGCAGGGTAGCAATCAGCCCCAGCATTTT.